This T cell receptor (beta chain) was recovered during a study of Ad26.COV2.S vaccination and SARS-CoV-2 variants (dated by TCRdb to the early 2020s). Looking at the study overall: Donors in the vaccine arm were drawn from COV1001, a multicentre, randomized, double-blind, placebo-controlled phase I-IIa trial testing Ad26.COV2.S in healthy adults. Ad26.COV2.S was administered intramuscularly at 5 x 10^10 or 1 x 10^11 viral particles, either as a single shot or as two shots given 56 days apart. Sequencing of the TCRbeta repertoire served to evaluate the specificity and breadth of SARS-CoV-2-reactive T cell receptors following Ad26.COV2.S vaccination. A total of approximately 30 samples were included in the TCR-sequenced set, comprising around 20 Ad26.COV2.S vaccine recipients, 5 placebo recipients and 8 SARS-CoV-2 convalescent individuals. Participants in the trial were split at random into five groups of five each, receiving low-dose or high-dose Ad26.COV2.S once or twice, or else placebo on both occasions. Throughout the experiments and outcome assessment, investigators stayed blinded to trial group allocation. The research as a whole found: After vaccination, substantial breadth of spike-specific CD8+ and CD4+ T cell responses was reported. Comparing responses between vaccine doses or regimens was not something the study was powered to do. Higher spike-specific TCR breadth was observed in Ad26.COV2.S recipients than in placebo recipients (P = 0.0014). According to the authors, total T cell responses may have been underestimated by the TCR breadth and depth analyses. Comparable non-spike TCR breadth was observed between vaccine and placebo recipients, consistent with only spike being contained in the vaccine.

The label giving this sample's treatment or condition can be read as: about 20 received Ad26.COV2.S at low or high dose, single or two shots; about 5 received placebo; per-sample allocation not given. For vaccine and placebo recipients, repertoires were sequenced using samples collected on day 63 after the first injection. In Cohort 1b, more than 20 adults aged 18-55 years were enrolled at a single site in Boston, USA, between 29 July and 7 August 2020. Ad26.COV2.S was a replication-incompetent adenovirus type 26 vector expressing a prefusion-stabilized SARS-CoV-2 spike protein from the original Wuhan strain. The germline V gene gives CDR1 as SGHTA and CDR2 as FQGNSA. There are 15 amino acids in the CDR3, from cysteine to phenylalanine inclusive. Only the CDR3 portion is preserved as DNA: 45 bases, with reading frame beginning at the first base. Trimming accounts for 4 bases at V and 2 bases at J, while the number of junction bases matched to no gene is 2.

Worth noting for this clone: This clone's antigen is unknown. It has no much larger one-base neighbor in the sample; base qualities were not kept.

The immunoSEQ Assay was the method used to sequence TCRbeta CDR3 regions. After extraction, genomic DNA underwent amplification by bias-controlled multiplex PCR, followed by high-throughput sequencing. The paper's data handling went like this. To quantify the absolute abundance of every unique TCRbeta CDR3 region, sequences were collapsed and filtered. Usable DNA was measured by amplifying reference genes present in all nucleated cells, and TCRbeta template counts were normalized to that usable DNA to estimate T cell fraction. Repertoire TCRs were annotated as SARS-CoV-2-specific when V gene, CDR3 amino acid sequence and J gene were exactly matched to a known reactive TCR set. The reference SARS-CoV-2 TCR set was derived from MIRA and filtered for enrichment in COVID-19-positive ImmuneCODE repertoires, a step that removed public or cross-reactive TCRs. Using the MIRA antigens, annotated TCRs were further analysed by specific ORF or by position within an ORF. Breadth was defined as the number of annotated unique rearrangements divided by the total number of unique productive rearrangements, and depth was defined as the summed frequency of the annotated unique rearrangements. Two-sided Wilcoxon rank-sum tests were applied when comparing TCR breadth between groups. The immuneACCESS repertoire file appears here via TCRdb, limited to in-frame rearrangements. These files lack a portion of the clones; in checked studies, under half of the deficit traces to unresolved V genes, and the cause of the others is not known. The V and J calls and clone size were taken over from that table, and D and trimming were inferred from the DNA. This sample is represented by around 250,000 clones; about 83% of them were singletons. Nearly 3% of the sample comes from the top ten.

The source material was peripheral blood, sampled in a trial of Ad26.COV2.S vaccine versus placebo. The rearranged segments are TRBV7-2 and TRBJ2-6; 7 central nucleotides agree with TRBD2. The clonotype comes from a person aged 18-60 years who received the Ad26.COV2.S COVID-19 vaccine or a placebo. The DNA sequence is TGTGCCAGCAGCTCGCGGGAGACTGGGGCCAACGTCCTGACTTTC. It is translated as CASSSRETGANVLTF.